The sequence of this T cell receptor beta chain was determined in a study of T cells in Graves' hyperthyroidism and ophthalmopathy. Study background: Any treatment followed the collection of peripheral blood at initial diagnosis.

Over 18 months, lack of ophthalmopathy progression marked Graves' hyperthyroidism as stable. Uncontrolled infections, other autoimmune diseases, pregnancy or lactation led to exclusion of patients. PBMCs came from over 8.5 ml fresh peripheral blood. The germline CDR1 and CDR2 sequences are SGHTA and FQGNSA. The CDR3 totals 14 residues. J lost 7 bases, V lost 3 bases, and 8 bases had no gene match. Amplified regions were TCR beta CDR3 sequences from RNA transcripts. An initial round of RT-PCR targeting the TCR CDR3 relied on the HTBI primer set. TCRdb processed the multiplex PCR reads anew with MiXCR; each CDR3 protein has one entry. The sample contains hundreds of thousands of distinct CDR3 sequences, about a sixth of which appear only once. This clonotype was recorded a few times.

Material for sequencing was blood. This clonotype was sampled from a woman between 18 and 30 years old with Graves' hyperthyroidism. The chain couples TRBV7-2 to TRBJ2-7, with TRBD2 identical over 8 bases. CDR3 region: CASSLGPAGDEQYF. Written as DNA, the CDR3 is TGTGCCAGCAGCTTGGGACCAGCGGGAGATGAGCAGTACTTC.